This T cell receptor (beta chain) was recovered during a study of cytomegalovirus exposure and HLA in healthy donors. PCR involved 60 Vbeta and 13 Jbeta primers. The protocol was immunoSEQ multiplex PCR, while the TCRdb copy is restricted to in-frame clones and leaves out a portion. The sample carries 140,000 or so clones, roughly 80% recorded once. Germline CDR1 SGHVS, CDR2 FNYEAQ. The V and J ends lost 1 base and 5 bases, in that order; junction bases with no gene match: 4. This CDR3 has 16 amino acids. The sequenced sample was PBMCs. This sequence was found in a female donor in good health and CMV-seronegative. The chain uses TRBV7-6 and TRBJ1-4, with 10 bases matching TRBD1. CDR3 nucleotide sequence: TGTGCCAGCAGCTTAGGGTCGGGACAGGGGAATGAAAAACTGTTTTTT. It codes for CASSLGSGQGNEKLFF.